This T cell receptor (beta chain) came from a study of breast tumors, draining lymph nodes, adjacent tissues. Findings and caveats of the study: Luminal-like breast cancer showed significantly higher tumor–nontumor repertoire similarity than basal-like. Compared with lymph nodes, tumors were less diverse; compared with nontumor tissue, more. Most tumor T cells seemingly derive from lymph node, then expand in tumor. Tumor T cell lymph node origin was a supported hypothesis, not proven.

TCRdb re-derived calls from the multiplex PCR reads in MiXCR, one entry per CDR3 protein. The sample lists approximately 170,000 distinct CDR3 sequences; 30% to 35% were seen once. Breast cancer patients provided tissue from their axillary draining lymph nodes. With regard to this clonotype: What it binds is unknown. Germline is not matched at one junction end, which may reflect a read error.

Material for sequencing was axillary lymph node tissue. The TCR comes from a female donor with breast cancer. Some clones in this sample may be carry-over from other donors' samples.

CDR3 sequence (DNA): TGTGCCAGCAGCACGGACAGGGGGCGGGAAGAGACCCAGCACTTC. Protein sequence: CASSTDRGREETQHF. The V gene is TRBV7-9, the J gene TRBJ2-5, with 11 bases lining up with TRBD1. The germline CDR1 and CDR2 sequences are SEHNR and FQNEAQ (reference sequence). This CDR3 has 15 residues.